A single sample gave rise to the 14 T cell receptor beta chains below, sequenced in a study of T cell repertoires in cytomegalovirus infection. TCRdb re-derived calls from the reads in MiXCR, one entry per CDR3 protein. The repertoire holds some 900,000 distinct CDR3 sequences, with about 31% as singletons. The antigens of these receptors remain unknown. The material was cultured CD8+ T cells from PBMCs, obtained from culture after CMV antigen stimulation. These receptors originate from a human donor in good health (CMV status not recorded). Some clones in this sample may be carry-over from other donors' samples.

This clonotype was seen more than once but under ten times. V usage is TRBV7-4 and J usage is TRBJ1-1; D uncertain. Germline CDR1 is SGHVT and CDR2 is SQSDAQ. CDR3 size: 17 residues. V was pared by 0 bases and J by 0 bases, with 14 bases between. The CDR3: CASSLAVAAGLNTEAFF. DNA for the CDR3: TGTGCCAGCAGCTTAGCCGTGGCGGCTGGATTGAACACTGAAGCTTTCTTT.

This clonotype was found once. The chain joins TRBV4-3 to TRBJ2-5; 9 bases fit TRBD2. This CDR3 comprises 16 residues. CDR1 LGHNA and CDR2 YSLEER come from the germline V gene. The V gene end was trimmed by 6 bases and the J gene end by 0 bases; junction bases not matched to a gene: 8. CDR3 protein: CASSLIAGADQETQYF. In DNA, the CDR3 is TGCGCCAGCAGTCTGATAGCGGGGGCCGACCAAGAGACCCAGTACTTC.

This clonotype was counted ten times or more. The rearrangement joins TRBV7-8 to TRBJ1-1, with 8 bases aligning to TRBD1. The CDR3 has 18 amino acids. The trim removed 4 bases at V and 2 bases at J, leaving 15 bases unmatched. Germline V gene sequence: CDR1 SGHVS, CDR2 FQNEAQ. CDR3 sequence reads: CASSYPGTGLNVNTEAFF. The DNA for the CDR3 is TGTGCCAGCAGCTACCCCGGGACAGGTCTCAACGTTAACACTGAAGCTTTCTTT.

The chain is built from TRBV5-1 and TRBJ2-2; D could derive from TRBD1 or TRBD2 (5 bases each). The ends were cut back, 4 bases at V and 7 bases at J, with 17 bases in the middle. Germline-derived CDR1 and CDR2 are SGHRS and YFSETQ. This CDR3 is 15 amino acids long. CDR3 coding DNA: TGCGCCAGCAGCCCGGGGCAGGGAAAGCACGGGGAGCTGTTTTTT. Its translation: CASSPGQGKHGELFF.

This clonotype was counted only a few times. The genes are TRBV7-6 and TRBJ1-6; 9 bases map to TRBD1. The CDR3 is 17 amino acids. CDR1 and CDR2 (germline): SGHVS, FNYEAQ. J gave up 8 bases and V 3 bases, and 11 bases lay outside the gene matches. CDR3 loop: CASSFGEGDRADSPLHF. The CDR3 nucleotides are TGTGCCAGCAGCTTCGGGGAAGGGGACAGGGCTGATTCACCCCTCCACTTT.

The rearrangement joins TRBV4-1 to TRBJ2-3, with D unresolved. CDR1 and CDR2 (germline): MGHRA, YSYEKL. The V end lost 1 base, the J end lost 0 bases, and 11 bases lay between the germline ends. This CDR3 spans 16 amino acids. CDR3 sequence reads: CASSQVQALSTDTQYF. DNA of the CDR3: TGCGCCAGCAGCCAAGTCCAGGCTCTTAGCACAGATACGCAGTATTTT.

This clonotype was seen a few times. The V call is TRBV7-8, the J call TRBJ2-1; D call uncertain. V lost 3 bases, J lost 4 bases, and 13 bases lay in between. CDR3 length equals 15 residues. Germline values: CDR1 SGHVS, CDR2 FQNEAQ. CDR3 nucleotides: TGTGCCAGCAGCTTTATCGGGCTGTCGTACAATGAGCAGTTCTTC. Amino acid sequence: CASSFIGLSYNEQFF.

The chain uses TRBV9 and TRBJ2-2; 8 bases agree with TRBD2. Trimming removed 4 bases from V and 4 bases from J; junction bases left unmatched: 9. CDR1 and CDR2 from the germline V gene are SGDLS and YYNGEE. The CDR3 has 16 amino acids. The CDR3 here is CASSPPGGYGTGELFF. DNA of the CDR3: TGTGCCAGCAGCCCCCCGGGGGGGTACGGCACCGGGGAGCTGTTTTTT.

This clonotype has only one observation. J is TRBJ2-7 and V is TRBV2, with a tentative D call TRBD2 (6 bases). Trimming cost V 7 bases and J 5 bases, with 18 bases left between them. The CDR3 is 14 residues long. From germline, CDR1 is SNHLY and CDR2 FYNNEI. The CDR3 DNA reads as TGTGCCAGCATGGGGGGACGGCTTGTAGACGAGCAGTACTTC. This codes for CASMGGRLVDEQYF.

This clonotype was observed a handful of times. The chain links TRBV27 to TRBJ1-6; TRBD1 is a possible D gene (6 bases). The CDR3 has 18 amino acids. Trimming shortened V by 7 bases and J by 1 base, and 20 bases separated the two germline ends. Germline CDR1 reads MNHEY; CDR2 reads SMNVEV (reference sequence). DNA of the CDR3: TGTGCCAGCACCCATGAGCTCCCTAGGGGGTCCTATAATTCACCCCTCCACTTT. It yields the protein CASTHELPRGSYNSPLHF.

The CDR3 protein is CASSPTGELYNEQFF. The CDR3 DNA follows: TGTGCCAGCTCACCAACAGGAGAACTTTACAATGAGCAGTTCTTC. This chain uses TRBV18 with TRBJ2-1; maybe TRBD1 (5 bases). Germline V CDR1 and CDR2: KGHSH, LQKENI. The CDR3 extends over 15 amino acids. The V end was cut by 2 bases, the J end by 4 bases, with 12 bases between.

This sequence joins TRBV28 and TRBJ2-7, with 7 positions matching TRBD1. The CDR3 consists of 14 residues. The germline CDR1 and CDR2 sequences are MDHEN and SYDVKM. The V segment lost 6 bases and the J segment 3 bases; nucleotides outside the gene matches: 8. The CDR3 region is CASRGQRDSYEQYV. In DNA, the CDR3 is TGTGCCAGCAGAGGCCAGAGGGACAGCTACGAGCAGTACGTC.

This clonotype was recorded a few times. This chain links TRBV29-1 with TRBJ2-1; D remains ambiguous. The CDR3 sequence is 13 residues long. Germline lookup yields CDR1 SQVTM and CDR2 ANQGSEA. Trimming removed 1 base at V and 8 bases at J, with 12 bases between. The CDR3 is CSVEVRAGYEQFF. CDR3 in DNA: TGCAGCGTTGAAGTAAGGGCTGGTTATGAGCAGTTCTTC.

This clonotype has only a few counts. The V gene is TRBV7-9, the J gene TRBJ1-4; D unclear. Germline CDR1 and CDR2: SEHNR and FQNEAQ (reference sequence). Trimming shortened V by 5 bases and J by 7 bases, and 5 bases separated the two germline ends. The CDR3 consists of 11 residues. CDR3 sequence (DNA): TGTGCCAGCAGCAAGGGTGAAAAACTGTTTTTT. It yields the protein CASSKGEKLFF.